Following are 9 T cell receptor beta chains from one sample sequenced in a study of blood T cell repertoires in COVID-19. The table came from immunoSEQ multiplex PCR; TCRdb's copy has only in-frame clones and leaves some out. The repertoire consists of approximately 210,000 clones, with more than 75% occurring once and the leading ten covering about a sixth. The sample taken for sequencing was PBMCs or T cells enriched from blood (not recorded which). These receptors were collected from a woman aged 50 to 65 with acute COVID-19.

The chain employs TRBV5-8 and TRBJ2-4, with D unclear. The CDR3 totals 15 residues. Germline V CDR1 and CDR2: SGHTS, YDEGEE. V was pared by 2 bases and J by 0 bases, with 9 bases between. For the CDR3, the DNA is TGTGCCAGCAGCTTTTTAGATGGAGCCAAAAACATTCAGTACTTC. The encoded protein is CASSFLDGAKNIQYF.

This chain uses TRBV4-2 with TRBJ2-3; D unclear. Trimming removed 0 bases from V and 6 bases from J, with 13 bases in between. The CDR3 runs 15 residues. Germline CDR1 LGHNA, CDR2 YNFKEQ. In nucleotides, the CDR3 is TGTGCCAGCAGCCAAGAGTCAAGCAAACAGGATACGCAGTATTTT. Amino acid sequence: CASSQESSKQDTQYF.

This clone has just a few counts. The CDR3 sequence is CASSQGGGAGANVLTF. The CDR3 region has the DNA TGCGCCAGCAGCCAAGGAGGGGGGGCTGGGGCCAACGTCCTGACTTTC. The rearrangement joins TRBV4-1 to TRBJ2-6, with a possible D match to TRBD2 (7 bases). CDR1 MGHRA and CDR2 YSYEKL come from the germline V gene. CDR3 length: 16 amino acids. The ends were cut back, 1 base at V and 2 bases at J, with 9 bases in the middle.

The genes are TRBV27 and TRBJ2-1, with a weak D call TRBD1 (6 bases). CDR1 is MNHEY and CDR2 is SMNVEV in the germline V gene (reference sequence). The CDR3 has 16 amino acids. With 4 bases removed from V and 5 bases from J, the gap between germline ends came to 18 bases. This CDR3 reads CASSSLGTYIDNEQFF. The DNA for the CDR3 is TGTGCCAGCAGTTCCCTCGGGACATACATAGACAATGAGCAGTTCTTC.

The V gene is TRBV5-1, the J gene TRBJ1-2; D gene ambiguous. The CDR3 length is 12 residues. Between the trimmed V and J ends, which lost 5 bases and 8 bases, there was a span of 13 bases. Germline assignment: CDR1 SGHRS and CDR2 YFSETQ. The CDR3 coding sequence is TGCGCCAGCAGTTTCGGGGAATACGGCTACACCTTC. As protein: CASSFGEYGYTF.

V gene TRBV3-1 (or the pseudogene TRBV3-2) combines with J gene TRBJ1-2; D is possibly TRBD1 (6 bases). This CDR3 comprises 15 residues. Trimming took off 1 base at V and 6 bases at J, with 15 bases between the two ends. The V gene's germline CDR1 is LGHDT and CDR2 YNNKEL (reference sequence). CDR3 sequence reads: CASSQGQVGSNGYTF. In nucleotides, the CDR3 is TGTGCCAGCAGCCAAGGACAGGTTGGAAGTAATGGCTACACCTTC.

The gene calls are TRBV7-9 and TRBJ2-1, with D maybe TRBD2 (5 bases). CDR1 is SEHNR, CDR2 FQNEAQ, per germline (reference sequence). V shed 1 base and J shed 5 bases, with 9 bases lying between them. The CDR3 has 14 amino acids. The CDR3 DNA is TGTGCCAGCAGCTTAGGAGGACTCCACAATGAGCAGTTCTTC. It encodes CASSLGGLHNEQFF.

This clone was detected only once. The chain employs TRBV3-1 (or the pseudogene TRBV3-2) and TRBJ1-4, with D possibly TRBD1 on 6 matching bases. This CDR3 spans 15 amino acids. The V end lost 4 bases, the J end lost 3 bases, and 12 bases lay between the germline ends. Germline V CDR1 and CDR2: LGHDT, YNNKEL (reference sequence). Here the CDR3 DNA reads TGTGCCAGCAGCCCAGGGGAGGGGGCTAATGAAAAACTGTTTTTT. This gives the protein CASSPGEGANEKLFF.

The chain links TRBV5-5 to TRBJ1-1; a weak D match, TRBD1 (5 bases). The V end lost 3 bases, the J end lost 7 bases, and 13 bases lay between the germline ends. Looked up from germline, CDR1 is SGHKS and CDR2 is YYEKEE (reference sequence). The CDR3 consists of 13 residues. This chain's CDR3 is CASSSKIDSEAFF. The CDR3 DNA sequence: TGTGCCAGCAGCTCGAAAATAGACAGTGAAGCTTTCTTT.